Listed here is a single T cell receptor (beta chain). These data come from a study of identical twins. Unique molecular identifiers were in the cDNA, with template-switch universal primer binding. TCRdb reprocessed the 5' RACE reads with MiXCR, giving one entry per CDR3 protein. In the table there are 690,000 or so distinct CDR3 sequences, around 8.3% of which are singletons. The CDR3 spans 12 residues. CDR1 MNHNS and CDR2 SASEGT come from the germline V gene. Trimming stripped 11 bases from V and 6 bases from J, with 16 bases between. These sequences were also reported in another study, on yellow fever vaccine responses in identical twins.

The receptor was derived from a woman between 18 and 29 years old in good health. The sample comprised PBMCs. J is TRBJ1-1 and V is TRBV6-1, with D possibly being TRBD1 (6 bases). Here the CDR3 DNA reads TGTGCCGCCCCGGGGGGCGCGTCTGAAGCTTTCTTT. This sequence encodes CAAPGGASEAFF.